Sequencing of this TCR beta chain was carried out in a study of identical twins (TCRdb year 2016). Study-wide context: To test whether fetal clonotypes persist, the study used deep sequencing on TCR alpha and beta repertoires from monozygotic twins, unrelated adults of various ages, and cord blood. To rule out contamination, the twin experiments were replicated at different times with different library preparation protocols.

Libraries were constructed by 5' RACE. The sample was run on an Illumina HiSeq 2000. Template switching added a universal primer binding site, and the final cDNA carried a unique molecular identifier that allowed TCR cDNA molecules to be counted accurately. Specific primers in the conserved constant-segment region were used to synthesize first-strand cDNA for the TCR alpha and beta chains. To control for contamination, every cDNA library carried two barcodes: a SMART-Mk sample barcode plus Illumina barcodes. TruSeq adapter sequences and Illumina sample barcodes were added in two successive PCR steps. The Illumina HiSeq platform was used with custom primers to sequence TCR alpha and beta cDNA libraries. The published analysis was carried out like this. Raw reads were processed with MiGEC to extract unique molecular identifiers, and MiXCR was used to determine CDR3 positions. For each individual, recombination models were inferred using an EM algorithm with the repgenHMM and IGoR tools. Shared clonotypes were analyzed with the tcR package in R, and sharing was normalized by the product of cloneset sizes. To study raw recombination free of thymic and clonal selection effects, out-of-frame nonproductive sequences were analyzed. The public reads were quality trimmed at Q25 with fastp and then assembled into clones with MiXCR by TCRdb, keeping productive beta chains. Merged by CDR3 protein, the rows form single entries marked with the most common genes and DNA. What appears here as the V and J calls and clone size reflects TCRdb's work, not the paper's. This sample comprises some 570,000 distinct CDR3 sequences, under 25% of them detected only once. 0.45% to 0.5% of the sample is held by the ten biggest clonotypes.

Every donor was a healthy Caucasian. The twin cohort consisted of three pairs of female monozygotic twins, all aged roughly 18 to 29 years. CD4+ and CD8+ T cell populations were isolated with positive isolation kits from Invitrogen. General findings and caveats noted by the study authors: In beta out-of-frame sequences, excess twin sharing was weaker, because having fewer shared sequences lowered the signal-to-noise ratio. Fewer insertions were carried by abundant cord blood beta clonotypes, a similar but weaker trend appeared in young adult naive repertoires, and no such trend appeared in memory repertoires. Compared with coincidental sharing between unrelated individuals, out-of-frame TCR alpha sequences shared between twins showed an excess of sequences with low generation probability. Conclusions relied on cross-sectional statistical analysis, since the same donors could not be followed over many years. Zero-insertion analyses could be partly confounded by invariant T cells such as MAIT and iNKT, though diverse VJ usage argued against such confounding for most clonotypes. Recombination models systematically underestimated out-of-frame TCR alpha sharing in monozygotic twins but agreed with sharing between unrelated individuals.

The germline V gene encodes CDR1 SEHNR and CDR2 FQNEAQ (reference sequence). The CDR3 starts with the cysteine, ends with the phenylalanine, and has 17 residues. CDR3 DNA is the only sequence kept; it has 51 bases, read in frame from the first base. Concerning this clonotype: Its antigen target is currently unknown. The germline gene is not matched at one end of the junction; a read error may be the cause.

The same data also went into a second study, on yellow fever vaccine responses in identical twins. In that second paper, the authors write: According to the authors, the vaccine-induced T cell response in identical twins seemed to be partly convergent and partly specific to each individual. In identical twins, the study followed T cell clones that responded to the vaccine with precision.

The rearranged chain carries TRBV7-9 and TRBJ2-1, with TRBD2 matching 14 junction bases. The source of this sequence is a woman under 30 in good health. Material: CD4+ T cells sorted from blood. The CDR3 protein sequence reads: CASSSRLAGGQVNGQFF. In nucleotides, the sequence is TGTGCCAGCAGCTCCCGACTAGCGGGAGGGCAAGTGAATGGGCAGTTCTTC.